The present entry profiles one T cell receptor (beta chain) with its context. Its antigen has not been determined. One base away there is no much larger clone; base qualities are not given. This specimen belongs to a study of T cells of healthy individuals (dated by TCRdb to 2017 to 2018). The library was prepared using 5' RACE. Sequencing was carried out with an Illumina MiSeq. TCRdb handled the public reads itself, with Q25 trimming in fastp and clone calling in MiXCR, and kept productive beta chains. Entries are consolidated by CDR3 protein sequence, retaining the most common genes and DNA. A total of about 96,000 distinct CDR3 sequences appear in this sample, 15% to 20% of them only once. The top ten clones comprise 6.2% of the sample. This TCR came from a human donor in good health.

The CDR3 reads CSATRGGRTDTQYF. The nucleotides are TGCAGTGCTACTCGGGGGGGCCGCACAGATACGCAGTATTTT. The chain links TRBV20-1 with TRBJ2-3; a stretch of 8 junction bases matches TRBD2. At the junction V is shortened by 4 bases and J by 1 base; bases outside the gene matches: 4. CDR1 and CDR2 are drawn from the germline V gene (reference sequence): DFQATT, SNEGSKA. CDR3 length: 14 amino acids, cysteine to phenylalanine. Only the CDR3 DNA stays, 42 bases, in frame from base 1.